This TCR beta chain derives from a study of blood T cell repertoires in COVID-19. Study details: Samples taken during acute and convalescent COVID-19 were collected in the United States, Italy and Spain. Nucleic acid was either cDNA or gDNA, and it came from T cells, B-cell-depleted T cells, or PBMCs.

Repertoires were generated with immunoSEQ multiplex PCR, while TCRdb's copy carries only in-frame clones and drops some. The sample has 200,000 to 250,000 clones; about 88% are singletons. V lost 3 bases to trimming and J lost 4 bases; unmatched junction nucleotides: 6. The length of the CDR3 is 15 residues. Germline V CDR1 and CDR2: WNHNN, SYGVQD (reference sequence). This sequence joins TRBV10-1 and TRBJ2-7, with 10 bases aligning to TRBD1. The TCR originated in a man aged 35-49 years with active or convalescent COVID-19. Sequencing input: peripheral blood. This chain's CDR3 is CASSERTGGVYEQYF. The DNA for the CDR3 is TGCGCCAGCAGTGAACGGACAGGGGGGGTTTACGAGCAGTACTTC.